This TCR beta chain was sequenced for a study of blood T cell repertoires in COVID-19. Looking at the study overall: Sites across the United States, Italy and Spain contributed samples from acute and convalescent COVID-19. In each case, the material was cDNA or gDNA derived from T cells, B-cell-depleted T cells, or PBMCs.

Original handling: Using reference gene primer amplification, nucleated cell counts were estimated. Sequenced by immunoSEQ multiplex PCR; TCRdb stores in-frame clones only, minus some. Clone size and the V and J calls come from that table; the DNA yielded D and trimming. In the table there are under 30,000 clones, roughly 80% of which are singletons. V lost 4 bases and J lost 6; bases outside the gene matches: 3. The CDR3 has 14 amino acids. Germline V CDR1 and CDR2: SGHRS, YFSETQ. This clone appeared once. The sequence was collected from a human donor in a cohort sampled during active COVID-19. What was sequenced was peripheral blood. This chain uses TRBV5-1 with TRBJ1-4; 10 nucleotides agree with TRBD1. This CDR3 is CASSLGTGDEKLFF. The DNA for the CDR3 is TGCGCCAGCAGCCTCGGGACAGGGGATGAAAAACTGTTTTTT.